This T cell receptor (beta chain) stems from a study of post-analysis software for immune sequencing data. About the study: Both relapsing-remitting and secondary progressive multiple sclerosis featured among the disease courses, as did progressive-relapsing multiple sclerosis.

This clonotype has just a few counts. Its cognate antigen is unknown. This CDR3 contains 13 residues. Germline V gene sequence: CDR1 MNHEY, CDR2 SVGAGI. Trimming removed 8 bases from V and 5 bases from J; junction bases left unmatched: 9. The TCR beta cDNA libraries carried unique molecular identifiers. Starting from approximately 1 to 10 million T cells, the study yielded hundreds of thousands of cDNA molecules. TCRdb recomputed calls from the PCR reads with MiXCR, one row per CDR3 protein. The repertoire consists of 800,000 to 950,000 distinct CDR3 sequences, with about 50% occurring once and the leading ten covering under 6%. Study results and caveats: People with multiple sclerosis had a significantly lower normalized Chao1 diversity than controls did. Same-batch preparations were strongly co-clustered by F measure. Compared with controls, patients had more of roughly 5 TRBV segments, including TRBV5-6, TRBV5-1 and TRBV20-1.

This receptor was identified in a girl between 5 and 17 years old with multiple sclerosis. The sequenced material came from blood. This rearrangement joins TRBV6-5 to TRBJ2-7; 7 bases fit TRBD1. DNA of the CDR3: TGTGCCAGCCTCCCCCTCGGGACAGACGAGCAGTACTTC. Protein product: CASLPLGTDEQYF.